This TCR beta chain was sequenced in a study of T cell responses to AZD1222 COVID-19 vaccine. A remark on this clone: Antigen unknown.

The protocol was immunoSEQ multiplex PCR, while the TCRdb copy is restricted to in-frame clones and leaves out a portion. This repertoire includes under 150,000 clones. Findings and caveats of the study: It should be noted that donors were predominantly white British and more often female, and clonal diversity was possibly underestimated.

This CDR3 comprises 14 residues. V was shortened by 7 bases and J by 7 bases, with 14 bases between the two germline ends. Germline V lookup: CDR1 LNHDA, CDR2 SQIVND (reference sequence). J is TRBJ1-6 and V is TRBV19, with TRBD1 as a possible D gene (5 bases). The clonotype originates from an adult in good health. The material sequenced was peripheral blood. In DNA form, the CDR3 reads TGTGCCAGTACAGCTCCGCGGGGCAATTCACCCCTCCACTTT. Encoded protein: CASTAPRGNSPLHF. The full variable domain, rest sourced from reference TRBV19 and TRBJ1-6, is DGGITQSPKYLFRKEGQNVTLSCEQNLNHDAMYWYRQDPGQGLRLIYYSQIVNDFQKGDIAEGYSVSREKKESFPLTVTSAQKNPTAFYLCASTAPRGNSPLHFGNGTRLTVT.